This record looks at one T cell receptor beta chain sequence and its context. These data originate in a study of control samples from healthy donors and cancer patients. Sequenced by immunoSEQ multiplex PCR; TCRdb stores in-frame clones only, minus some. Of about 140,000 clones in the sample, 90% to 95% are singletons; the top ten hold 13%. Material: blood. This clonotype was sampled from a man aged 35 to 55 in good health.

Here the CDR3 reads CASSSGTGGHGELFF. DNA of the CDR3: TGTGCCAGCAGCTCCGGGACAGGGGGCCACGGGGAGCTGTTTTTT. The chain uses TRBV5-6 and TRBJ2-2, with 12 bases that match TRBD1. From germline, CDR1 is SGHDT and CDR2 YYEEEE. There are 15 residues in the CDR3. With 3 bases clipped from V and 7 bases from J, the junction kept 4 bases outside the gene matches.